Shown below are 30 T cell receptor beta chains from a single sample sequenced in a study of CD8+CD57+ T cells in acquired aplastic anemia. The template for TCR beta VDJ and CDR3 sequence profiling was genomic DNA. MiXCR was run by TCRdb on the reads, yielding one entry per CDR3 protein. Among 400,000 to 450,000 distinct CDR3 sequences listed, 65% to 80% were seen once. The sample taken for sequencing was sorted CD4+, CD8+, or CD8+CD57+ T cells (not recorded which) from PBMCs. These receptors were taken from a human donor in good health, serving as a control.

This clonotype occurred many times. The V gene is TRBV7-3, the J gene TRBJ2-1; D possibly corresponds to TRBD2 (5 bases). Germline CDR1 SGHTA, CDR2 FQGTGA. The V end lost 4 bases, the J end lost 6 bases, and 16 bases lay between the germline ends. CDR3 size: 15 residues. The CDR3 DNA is TGTGCCAGCAGCTCGGACTTAGGCGGACTCAATGAGCAGTTCTTC. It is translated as CASSSDLGGLNEQFF.

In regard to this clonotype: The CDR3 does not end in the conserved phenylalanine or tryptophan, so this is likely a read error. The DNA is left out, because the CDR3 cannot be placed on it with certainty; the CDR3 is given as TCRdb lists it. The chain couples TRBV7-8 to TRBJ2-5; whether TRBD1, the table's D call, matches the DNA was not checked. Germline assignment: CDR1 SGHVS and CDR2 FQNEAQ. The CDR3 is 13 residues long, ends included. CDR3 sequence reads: CASSSGQQVTHSI.

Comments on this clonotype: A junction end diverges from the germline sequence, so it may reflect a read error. This CDR3 reads CASSYDRNTKAFF. CDR3 in DNA: TGTGCCAGCAGCTACGACAGGAACACTAAAGCTTTCTTT. This rearrangement joins TRBV6-2 or TRBV6-3 to TRBJ1-1; D is perhaps TRBD1 (6 bases). This CDR3 region has 13 residues. In germline, CDR1 is MNHEY, CDR2 SVGEGT.

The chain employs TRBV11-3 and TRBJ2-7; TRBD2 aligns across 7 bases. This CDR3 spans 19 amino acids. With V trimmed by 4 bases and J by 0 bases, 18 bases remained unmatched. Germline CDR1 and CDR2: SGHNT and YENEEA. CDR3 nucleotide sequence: TGTGCCAGCAGCTCGGTGACTAGGCGGGGGTTCTCGTACTCCTACGAGCAGTACTTC. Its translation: CASSSVTRRGFSYSYEQYF.

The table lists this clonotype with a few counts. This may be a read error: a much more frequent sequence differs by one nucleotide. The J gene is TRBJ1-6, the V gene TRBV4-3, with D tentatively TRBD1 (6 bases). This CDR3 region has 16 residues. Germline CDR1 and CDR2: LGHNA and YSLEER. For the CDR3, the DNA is TGCGCCAGCAGCCAGAGGGGGGATCCGGCAAATTCACCCCTCCGCTTT. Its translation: CASSQRGDPANSPLRF.

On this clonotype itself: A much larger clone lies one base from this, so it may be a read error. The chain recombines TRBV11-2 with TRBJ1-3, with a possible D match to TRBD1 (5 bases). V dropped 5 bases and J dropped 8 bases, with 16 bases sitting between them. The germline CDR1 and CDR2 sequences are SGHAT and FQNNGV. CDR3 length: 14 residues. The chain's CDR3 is CASSLGASGDTIYF. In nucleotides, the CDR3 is TGTGCCAGCAGCCTCGGGGCTAGCGGAGACACCATATATTTT.

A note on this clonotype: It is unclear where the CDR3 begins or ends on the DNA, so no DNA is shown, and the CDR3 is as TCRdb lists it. The CDR3 is CASSDGKATPSVRTF. V usage is TRBV9 and J usage is TRBJ1-2. In germline, CDR1 is SGDLS, CDR2 YYNGEE. The CDR3 length equals 15 residues, ends included.

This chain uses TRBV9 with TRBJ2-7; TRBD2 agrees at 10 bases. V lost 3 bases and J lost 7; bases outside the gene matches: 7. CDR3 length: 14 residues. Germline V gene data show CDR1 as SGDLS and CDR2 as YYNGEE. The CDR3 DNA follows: TGTGCCAGCAGCGACATAGCGGGGGGTGGGGAGCAGTACTTC. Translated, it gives CASSDIAGGGEQYF.

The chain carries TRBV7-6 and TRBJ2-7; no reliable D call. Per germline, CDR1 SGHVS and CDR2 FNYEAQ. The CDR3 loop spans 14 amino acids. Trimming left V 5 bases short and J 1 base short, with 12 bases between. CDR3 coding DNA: TGTGCCAGCAGCGCGGATTTGGGGTCCTACGAGCAGTACTTC. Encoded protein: CASSADLGSYEQYF.

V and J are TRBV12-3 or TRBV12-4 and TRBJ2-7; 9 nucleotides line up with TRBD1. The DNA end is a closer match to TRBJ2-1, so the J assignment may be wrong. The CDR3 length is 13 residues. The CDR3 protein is CASSDRTGDEQFF. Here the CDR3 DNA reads TGTGCCAGCAGTGACCGGACAGGGGATGAGCAGTTCTTC.

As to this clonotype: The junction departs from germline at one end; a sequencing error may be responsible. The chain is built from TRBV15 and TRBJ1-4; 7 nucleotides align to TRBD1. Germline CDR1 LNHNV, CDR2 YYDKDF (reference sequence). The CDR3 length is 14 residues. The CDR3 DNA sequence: TGTGCCAGCAGGTCGACAGGGACTAATGAAACACTGTTTTTC. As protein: CASRSTGTNETLFF.

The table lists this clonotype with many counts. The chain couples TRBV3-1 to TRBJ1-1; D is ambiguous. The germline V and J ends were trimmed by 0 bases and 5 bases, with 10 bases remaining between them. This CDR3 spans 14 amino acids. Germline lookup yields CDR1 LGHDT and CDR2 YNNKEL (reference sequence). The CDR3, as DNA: TGTGCCAGCAGCCAAGATAAGGGAGGAACTGAAGCTTTCTTT. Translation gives CASSQDKGGTEAFF.

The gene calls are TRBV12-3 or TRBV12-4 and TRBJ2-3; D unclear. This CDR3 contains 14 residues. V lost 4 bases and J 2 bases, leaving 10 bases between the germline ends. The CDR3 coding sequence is TGTGCCAGCAGTTCTTCCCAGAACACAGATACGCAGTATTTT. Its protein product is CASSSSQNTDTQYF.

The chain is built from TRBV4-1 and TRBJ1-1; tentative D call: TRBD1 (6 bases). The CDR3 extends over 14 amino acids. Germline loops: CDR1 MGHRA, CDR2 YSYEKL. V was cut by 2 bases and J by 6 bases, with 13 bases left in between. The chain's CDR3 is CASSQLDRYAEAFF. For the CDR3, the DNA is TGCGCCAGCAGCCAATTAGACAGGTACGCTGAAGCTTTCTTT.

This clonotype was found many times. CDR3 sequence (DNA): TGTGCCAGCAGCTTGGTCGGACTTTCCACAGATACGCAGTATTTT. It yields the protein CASSLVGLSTDTQYF. The chain recombines TRBV5-4 with TRBJ2-3, with D possibly being TRBD2 (5 bases). Germline-derived CDR1 and CDR2 are SGHNT and YYREEE (reference sequence). The germline V and J ends were trimmed by 0 bases and 2 bases, with 10 bases remaining between them. The CDR3 is 15 residues long.

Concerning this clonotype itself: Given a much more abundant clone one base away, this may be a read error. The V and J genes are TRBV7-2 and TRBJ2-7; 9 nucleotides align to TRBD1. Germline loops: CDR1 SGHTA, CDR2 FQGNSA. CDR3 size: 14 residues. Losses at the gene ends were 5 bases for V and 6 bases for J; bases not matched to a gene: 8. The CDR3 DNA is TGTGCCAGCAGCCATGGGACAGGGAATTCCGAGCAGTACTTC. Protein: CASSHGTGNSEQYF.

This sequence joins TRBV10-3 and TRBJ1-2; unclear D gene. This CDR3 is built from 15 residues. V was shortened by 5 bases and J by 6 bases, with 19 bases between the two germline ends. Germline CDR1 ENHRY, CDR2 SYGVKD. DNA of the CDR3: TGTGCCATCAGTCTACGGACCGCAGAATACAATGGCTACACCTTC. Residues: CAISLRTAEYNGYTF.

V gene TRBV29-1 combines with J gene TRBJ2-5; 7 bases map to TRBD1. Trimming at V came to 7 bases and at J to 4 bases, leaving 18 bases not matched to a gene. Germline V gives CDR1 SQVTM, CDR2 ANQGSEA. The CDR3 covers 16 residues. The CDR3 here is CSAQASGDSLRETQYF. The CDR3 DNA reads TGCAGCGCCCAAGCGTCCGGGGACAGCTTAAGAGAGACCCAGTACTTC.

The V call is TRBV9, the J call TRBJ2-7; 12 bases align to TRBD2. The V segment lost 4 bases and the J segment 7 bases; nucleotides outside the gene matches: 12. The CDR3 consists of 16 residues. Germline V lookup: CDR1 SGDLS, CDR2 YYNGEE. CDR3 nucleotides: TGTGCCAGCAGCCTCACTAGCGGGGGGTCGGGATATGAGCAGTACTTC. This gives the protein CASSLTSGGSGYEQYF.

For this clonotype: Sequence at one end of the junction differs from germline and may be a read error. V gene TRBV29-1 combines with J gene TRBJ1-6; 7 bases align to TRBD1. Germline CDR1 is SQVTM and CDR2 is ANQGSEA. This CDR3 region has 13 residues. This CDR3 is CSARQGYSSALHF. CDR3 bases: TGCAGCGCCAGACAGGGCTATAGTTCAGCCCTCCACTTT.

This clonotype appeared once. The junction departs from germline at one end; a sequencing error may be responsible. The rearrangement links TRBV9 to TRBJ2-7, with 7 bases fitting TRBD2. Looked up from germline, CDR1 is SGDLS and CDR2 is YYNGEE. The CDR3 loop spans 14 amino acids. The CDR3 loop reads CASSVCQRGQPQHF. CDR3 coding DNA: TGTGCCAGCAGCGTATGTCAGCGGGGCCAGCCCCAGCACTTC.

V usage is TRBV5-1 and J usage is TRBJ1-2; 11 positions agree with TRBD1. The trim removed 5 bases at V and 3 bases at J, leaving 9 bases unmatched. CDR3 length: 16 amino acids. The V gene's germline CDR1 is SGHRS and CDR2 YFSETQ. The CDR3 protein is CASRGGTGQGDYGYTF. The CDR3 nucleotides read TGCGCCAGCAGAGGAGGAACGGGACAGGGGGACTATGGCTACACCTTC.

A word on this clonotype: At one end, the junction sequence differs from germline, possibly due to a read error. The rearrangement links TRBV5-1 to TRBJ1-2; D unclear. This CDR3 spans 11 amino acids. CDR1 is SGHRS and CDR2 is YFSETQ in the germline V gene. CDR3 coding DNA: TGTGCCAGCAGCTTGGCCAATGGCTACACCTTC. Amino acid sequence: CASSLANGYTF.

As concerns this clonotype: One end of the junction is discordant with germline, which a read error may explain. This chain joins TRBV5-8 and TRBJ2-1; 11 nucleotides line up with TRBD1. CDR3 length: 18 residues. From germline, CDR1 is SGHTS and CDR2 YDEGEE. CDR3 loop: CASSQDLSQDRGLGEQSF. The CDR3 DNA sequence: TGTGCCAGCAGCCAAGATTTGTCCCAGGACAGGGGGCTTGGTGAGCAGTCCTTC.

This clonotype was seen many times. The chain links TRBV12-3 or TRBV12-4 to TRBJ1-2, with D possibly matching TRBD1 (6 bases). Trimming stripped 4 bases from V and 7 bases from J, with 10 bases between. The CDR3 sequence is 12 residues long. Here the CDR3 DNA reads TGTGCCAGCAGTTCCTCAGGGGTTGGCTACACCTTC. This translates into CASSSSGVGYTF.

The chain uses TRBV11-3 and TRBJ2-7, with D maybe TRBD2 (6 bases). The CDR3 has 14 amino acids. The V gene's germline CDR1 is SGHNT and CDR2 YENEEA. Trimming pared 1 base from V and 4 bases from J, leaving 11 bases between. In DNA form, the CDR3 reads TGTGCCAGCAGCTTAGTCCGGGGAGGTTACGAGCAGTACTTC. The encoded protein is CASSLVRGGYEQYF.

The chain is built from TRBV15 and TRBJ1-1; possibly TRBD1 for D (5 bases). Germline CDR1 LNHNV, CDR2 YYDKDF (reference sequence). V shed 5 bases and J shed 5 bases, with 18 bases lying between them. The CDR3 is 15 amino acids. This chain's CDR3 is CATSVETDGWTEAFF. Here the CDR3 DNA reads TGTGCCACCAGCGTTGAGACAGATGGTTGGACTGAAGCTTTCTTT.

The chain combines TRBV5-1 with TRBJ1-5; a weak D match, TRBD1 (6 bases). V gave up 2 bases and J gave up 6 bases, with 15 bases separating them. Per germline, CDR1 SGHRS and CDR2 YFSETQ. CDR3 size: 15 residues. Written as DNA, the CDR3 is TGCGCCAGCAGCTTAGGCCGGGGGCTTGCTCAGCCCCAGCATTTT. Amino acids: CASSLGRGLAQPQHF.

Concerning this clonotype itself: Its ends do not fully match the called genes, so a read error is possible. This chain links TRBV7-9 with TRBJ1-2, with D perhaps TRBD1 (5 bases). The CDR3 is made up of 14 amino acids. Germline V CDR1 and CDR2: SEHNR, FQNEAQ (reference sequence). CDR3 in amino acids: CACSRGGADTEAFF. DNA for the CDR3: TGTGCCTGCTCACGTGGTGGTGCGGACACTGAAGCTTTCTTC. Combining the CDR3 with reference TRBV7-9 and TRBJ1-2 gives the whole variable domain DTGVSQNPRHKITKRGQNVTFRCDPISEHNRLYWYRQTLGQGPEFLTYFQNEAQLEKSRLLSDRFSAERPKGSFSTLEIQRTEQGDSAMYLCACSRGGADTEAFFGSGTRLTVV.

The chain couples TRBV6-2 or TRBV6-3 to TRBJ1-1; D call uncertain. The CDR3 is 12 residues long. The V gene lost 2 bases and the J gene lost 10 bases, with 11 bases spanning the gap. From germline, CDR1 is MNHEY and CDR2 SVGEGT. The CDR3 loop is CASSYVGLLAFF. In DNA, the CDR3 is TGTGCCAGCAGTTACGTAGGACTGCTAGCTTTCTTT.